What follows are 20 T cell receptor beta chains derived from one specimen sequenced in a study of regulatory T cells in long-lasting Graves disease. Assembly of TCR beta libraries relied on iRepertoire HTBI primers together with Arm-PCR of CDR3 regions. TCRdb fed the multiplex PCR reads into MiXCR, producing one record per CDR3 protein. The data hold 500,000 to 700,000 distinct CDR3 sequences, with roughly 16% observed a single time. As for time point: newly diagnosed GD, antithyroid drugs for less than 3 months. Following extraction of RNA from PBMCs, that RNA was used to make the TCR library. These records were also assigned to another study, of T cells in Graves' hyperthyroidism and ophthalmopathy.

The specimen comprised peripheral blood mononuclear cells (PBMCs), sampled at new diagnosis, from a patient treated with antithyroid drugs. The receptors were sampled from a woman between 25 and 40 years old with Graves disease.

This clonotype was seen only a few times. This rearrangement joins TRBV5-1 to TRBJ2-2; weak D call: TRBD2 (5 bases). The CDR3 length is 14 residues. CDR1 and CDR2 from the germline V gene are SGHRS and YFSETQ. The V gene lost 0 bases and the J gene lost 7 bases, with 10 bases spanning the gap. For the CDR3, the DNA is TGCGCCAGCAGCTTGGCTTGGGAGAACGGGGAGCTGTTTTTT. It codes for CASSLAWENGELFF. The full variable domain, completed using reference TRBV5-1 and TRBJ2-2, is KAGVTQTPRYLIKTRGQQVTLSCSPISGHRSVSWYQQTPGQGLQFLFEYFSETQRNKGNFPGRFSGRQFSNSRSEMNVSTLELGDSALYLCASSLAWENGELFFGEGSRLTVL.

The chain employs TRBV2 and TRBJ2-1; 8 nucleotides align to TRBD1. CDR1 is SNHLY and CDR2 is FYNNEI in the germline V gene. Unmatched junction bases numbered 11, after V lost 10 bases and J lost 9 bases. The CDR3 sequence is 13 residues long. CDR3 protein: CAILRQGKGEQFF. Here the CDR3 DNA reads TGTGCCATCCTAAGACAGGGGAAGGGTGAGCAGTTCTTC.

Only a few counts were recorded for this clonotype. This chain connects TRBV3-1 to TRBJ1-2; 7 positions match TRBD1. The CDR3 extends over 15 amino acids. The germline V gene encodes CDR1 LGHDT and CDR2 YNNKEL (reference sequence). V shed 0 bases, J shed 4 bases, and the junction held 5 bases outside the gene matches. As DNA, the CDR3 is TGTGCCAGCAGCCAAGAAGGTACAGGGGTCTATGGCTACACCTTC. Its protein is CASSQEGTGVYGYTF.

This clonotype has at least ten counts. The chain combines TRBV29-1 with TRBJ1-4; possible D gene TRBD1, 6 bases. The CDR3 totals 13 residues. Germline CDR1 is SQVTM and CDR2 is ANQGSEA. Trimming removed 6 bases at V and 13 bases at J, with 21 bases between. The CDR3 sequence: CSVVLVGLDRLFF. For the CDR3, the DNA is TGCAGCGTGGTGTTGGTGGGGCTGGACAGACTGTTTTTT.

CDR3 residues: CSAILIGRNNSPLHF. The DNA for the CDR3 is TGCAGTGCTATCCTAATCGGGCGGAATAATTCACCCCTCCACTTT. The V call is TRBV20-1, the J call TRBJ1-6, with unresolved D. Between the trimmed V and J ends, which lost 4 bases and 5 bases, there was a span of 15 bases. Germline V lookup: CDR1 DFQATT, CDR2 SNEGSKA (reference sequence). The CDR3 runs to 15 residues.

Ten or more counts support this clonotype. The chain combines TRBV7-9 with TRBJ2-5; the match to TRBD2 covers 10 bases. Trimming took 5 bases from V and 5 from J; bases not matched to a gene: 8. This CDR3 comprises 15 residues. CDR1 and CDR2 (germline): SEHNR, FQNEAQ (reference sequence). Written as DNA, the CDR3 is TGTGCCAGCAGCCTCGCCGGGACTAGCGCTGAGACCCAGTACTTC. Protein: CASSLAGTSAETQYF.

This clonotype was seen a handful of times. The CDR3 loop is CASSLAGASSYNEQFF. CDR3 nucleotides: TGTGCCAGTAGCCTTGCAGGGGCTAGCTCCTACAATGAGCAGTTCTTC. The chain has TRBV19 and TRBJ2-1; tentatively, D is TRBD1 (6 bases). The CDR3 is 16 residues long. V was cut by 6 bases and J by 0 bases, with 15 bases left in between. Germline V gene lookup returns CDR1 LNHDA and CDR2 SQIVND (reference sequence).

This clonotype was observed a few times. This sequence joins TRBV6-1 and TRBJ1-1; D gene unclear. The length of the CDR3 is 14 residues. Germline CDR1 reads MNHNS; CDR2 reads SASEGT. Trimming pared 6 bases from V and 0 bases from J, leaving 11 bases between. The CDR3 is CASREIQMNTEAFF. CDR3 in DNA: TGTGCCAGCAGAGAAATACAGATGAACACTGAAGCTTTCTTT.

The chain carries TRBV28 and TRBJ2-6, with TRBD1 identical over 11 bases. Germline trimming cut 8 bases from V and 2 bases from J; bases unmatched to any gene: 8. CDR3 size: 17 residues. Germline V gene data show CDR1 as MDHEN and CDR2 as SYDVKM. CDR3: CASCRDRGFAGANVLTF. The CDR3 coding sequence is TGTGCCAGCTGCCGGGACAGGGGGTTTGCTGGGGCCAACGTCCTGACTTTC.

This clonotype was detected ten times or more. The chain recombines TRBV12-3 or TRBV12-4 with TRBJ2-7; tentative D call: TRBD1 (6 bases). The length of the CDR3 is 13 residues. Trimming stripped 4 bases from V and 3 bases from J, with 10 bases between. The CDR3 DNA sequence: TGTGCCAGCAGTTCCTCGACAGGCTACGAGCAGTACTTC. This sequence encodes CASSSSTGYEQYF.

Concerning this clonotype itself: A read error may account for a junction end that differs from germline. The V gene is TRBV5-5, the J gene TRBJ2-6, with D unresolved. This CDR3 region has 15 residues. Per the germline V gene, CDR1 is SGHKS and CDR2 is YYEKEE (reference sequence). CDR3 DNA sequence: TGTGCCAGCAGCTTGGCTGGCTCTGGGACCAACGTCCTGACTTTC. It translates to CASSLAGSGTNVLTF.

This clonotype was found many times. The rearrangement joins TRBV12-3 or TRBV12-4 to TRBJ2-7; 8 bases agree with TRBD1. This CDR3 region has 12 residues. The V segment lost 7 bases and the J segment 6 bases; nucleotides outside the gene matches: 5. This CDR3 is CASNGQGGEQYF. As DNA, the CDR3 is TGTGCCAGCAATGGACAGGGCGGCGAGCAGTACTTC.

This clonotype was counted ten times or more. The chain combines TRBV11-2 with TRBJ2-7, with D perhaps matching TRBD2 (6 bases). The V end lost 0 bases, the J end lost 2 bases, and 11 bases lay between the germline ends. The CDR3 is made up of 15 amino acids. CDR1 is SGHAT, CDR2 FQNNGV, per germline. CDR3: CASSLDKGLAYEQYF. CDR3 bases: TGTGCCAGCAGCTTAGATAAGGGACTCGCCTACGAGCAGTACTTC.

This clonotype was seen ten or more times. V gene TRBV30 combines with J gene TRBJ1-1, with D possibly TRBD1 on 6 matching bases. Trimming cost V 5 bases and J 1 base, with 8 bases left between them. This CDR3 has 12 residues. Per germline, CDR1 GTSNPN and CDR2 SVGIG (reference sequence). The CDR3 DNA sequence: TGTGCCTGGGTGGGACAGAACACTGAAGCTTTCTTT. Protein: CAWVGQNTEAFF.

With respect to this clonotype: A much larger clone lies a single base off, so this may be a read error. This chain connects TRBV20-1 to TRBJ1-5; 8 positions match TRBD1. V trimming: 7 bases; J trimming: 3 bases; junction bases outside the gene matches: 8. This CDR3 spans 14 amino acids. Germline V CDR1 and CDR2: DFQATT, SNEGSKA (reference sequence). CDR3 in amino acids: CSVRQDRVNQPQHF. CDR3 in DNA: TGCAGTGTGAGGCAGGACAGGGTCAATCAGCCCCAGCATTTT.

This clonotype has only a few counts. The chain is built from TRBV30 and TRBJ2-5; 7 positions match TRBD2. The length of the CDR3 is 15 residues. V gave up 4 bases and J gave up 5 bases; unmatched junction bases: 13. Germline V CDR1 and CDR2: GTSNPN, SVGIG (reference sequence). CDR3 nucleotide sequence: TGTGCCTGGAACGGGGGAGGGACTATCTTGGAGACCCAGTACTTC. Translated, it gives CAWNGGGTILETQYF.

This clonotype was found many times. The rearrangement uses TRBV28 and TRBJ2-7, with TRBD2 as a possible D gene (6 bases). Trimming cost V 2 bases and J 7 bases, with 15 bases left between them. Germline V CDR1 and CDR2: MDHEN, SYDVKM. The CDR3 totals 14 residues. CDR3 nucleotide sequence: TGTGCCAGCAGTTTACCCCCGGGAGCGAAGGAGCAGTACTTC. Amino acids: CASSLPPGAKEQYF.

This clonotype was seen at least ten times. The rearrangement links TRBV28 to TRBJ2-3; TRBD2 matches at 9 bases. Trimming removed 6 bases from V and 4 bases from J; junction bases left unmatched: 11. The CDR3 consists of 16 residues. CDR1 MDHEN and CDR2 SYDVKM come from the germline V gene. The CDR3: CASREVAGGLADTQYF. Here the CDR3 DNA reads TGTGCCAGCAGGGAAGTGGCGGGAGGGCTGGCAGATACGCAGTATTTT.

The rearrangement links TRBV4-2 to TRBJ2-7; 8 bases line up with TRBD2. The CDR3 has 17 residues. Unmatched junction bases numbered 10, after V lost 0 bases and J lost 3 bases. The germline V gene has CDR1 LGHNA and CDR2 YNFKEQ. CDR3 nucleotide sequence: TGTGCCAGCAGCCAAGATCGGGAGGGGCCTTTGGACTACGAGCAGTACTTC. It specifies CASSQDREGPLDYEQYF.

This clonotype has a handful of counts. Mismatch with germline at one junction end may stem from a read error. The genes are TRBV20-1 and TRBJ2-7; D gene uncertain. Looked up from germline, CDR1 is DFQATT and CDR2 is SNEGSKA (reference sequence). This CDR3 has 15 residues. The CDR3 protein is CSASQVSSPSDEQYF. The CDR3 nucleotides are TGCAGTGCTTCCCAGGTTTCAAGCCCCTCCGACGAGCAGTACTTC.